Following are 21 T cell receptor beta chains from one sample sequenced in a study of cytomegalovirus exposure and HLA in healthy donors. The PCR was carried out with 60 Vbeta primers and 13 Jbeta primers. TCRdb's table, derived via immunoSEQ multiplex PCR, lists solely in-frame clones and lacks some. The sample includes about 130,000 clones, 80% of them seen just once. Sequenced: PBMCs. The receptors derive from a man aged 30 to 45 in good health and CMV-seropositive.

This clone was seen just once. V and J are TRBV5-1 and TRBJ2-3, with a tentative D call TRBD1 (5 bases). CDR1 and CDR2 (germline): SGHRS, YFSETQ. CDR3 size: 14 residues. V lost 0 bases and J 3 bases, leaving 8 bases between the germline ends. The CDR3 nucleotides read TGCGCCAGCAGCTTGGAAGGGGTTACAGATACGCAGTATTTT. Its translation: CASSLEGVTDTQYF.

The V gene is TRBV9, the J gene TRBJ1-1, with a weak D call TRBD1 (5 bases). From germline, CDR1 is SGDLS and CDR2 YYNGEE. The CDR3 totals 13 residues. V was trimmed by 3 bases and J by 4 bases, leaving 10 bases between them. CDR3 in DNA: TGTGCCAGCAGCGGCAATAGGGGCACTGAAGCTTTCTTT. It translates to CASSGNRGTEAFF.

The chain links TRBV9 to TRBJ1-6, with a possible D match to TRBD1 (5 bases). The CDR3 sequence is 13 residues long. Germline V CDR1 and CDR2: SGDLS, YYNGEE. The V end lost 6 bases, the J end lost 9 bases, and 13 bases lay between the germline ends. The CDR3 DNA reads TGTGCCAGCACCGCCGGGGGAGGTTCACCCCTCCACTTT. It codes for CASTAGGGSPLHF.

In nucleotides, the CDR3 is TGCGCCAGCAGCTTGGACGGGGGGGACACAAGGGATGAGCAGTTCTTC. The encoded protein is CASSLDGGDTRDEQFF. The chain recombines TRBV5-1 with TRBJ2-1; TRBD2 aligns across 8 bases. Germline-derived CDR1 and CDR2 are SGHRS and YFSETQ. J lost 8 bases, V lost 0 bases, and 10 bases had no gene match. The length of the CDR3 is 16 residues. The full variable domain, its missing parts supplied by reference TRBV5-1 and TRBJ2-1, is KAGVTQTPRYLIKTRGQQVTLSCSPISGHRSVSWYQQTPGQGLQFLFEYFSETQRNKGNFPGRFSGRQFSNSRSEMNVSTLELGDSALYLCASSLDGGDTRDEQFFGPGTRLTVL.

The J gene is TRBJ1-5, the V gene TRBV11-2; D remains ambiguous. V shed 1 base and J shed 3 bases, with 4 bases lying between them. The CDR3 has 13 residues. The germline CDR1 and CDR2 sequences are SGHAT and FQNNGV. CDR3 DNA sequence: TGTGCCAGCAGCTTAGTAGCCAATCAGCCCCAGCATTTT. The encoded protein is CASSLVANQPQHF.

This clone was seen just once. The chain has TRBV19 and TRBJ2-6, with 8 bases aligning to TRBD2. Germline V gene lookup returns CDR1 LNHDA and CDR2 SQIVND (reference sequence). V gave up 9 bases and J gave up 0 bases; unmatched junction bases: 13. The CDR3 runs to 18 residues. CDR3: CASAQLSGGTSGANVLTF. CDR3 sequence (DNA): TGTGCCAGCGCCCAGTTGAGCGGGGGAACCTCTGGGGCCAACGTCCTGACTTTC.

The CDR3 nucleotides read TGTGCCAGCATTCAAAAGGGACAGATGTATGGCTACACCTTC. This translates into CASIQKGQMYGYTF. This chain links TRBV5-6 with TRBJ1-2; TRBD1 matches 7 bases. The trim removed 6 bases at V and 5 bases at J, leaving 10 bases unmatched. Per germline, CDR1 SGHDT and CDR2 YYEEEE. CDR3 length: 14 residues. The whole variable domain, remainder taken from reference TRBV5-6 and TRBJ1-2, is DAGVTQSPTHLIKTRGQQVTLRCSPKSGHDTVSWYQQALGQGPQFIFQYYEEEERQRGNFPDRFSGHQFPNYSSELNVNALLLGDSALYLCASIQKGQMYGYTFGSGTRLTVV.

The chain uses TRBV7-8 and TRBJ2-3, with D perhaps TRBD1 (6 bases). Trimming pared 1 base from V and 8 bases from J, leaving 10 bases between. Germline CDR1 is SGHVS and CDR2 is FQNEAQ. This CDR3 contains 13 residues. The CDR3 DNA reads as TGTGCCAGCAGCTTAGGGACAGATCGTACGCAGTATTTT. It is translated as CASSLGTDRTQYF.

This clone occurred a few times. V is TRBV7-3 and J is TRBJ2-5, with a tentative D call TRBD1 (6 bases). V lost 4 bases to trimming and J lost 5 bases, with 11 bases between them. There are 13 residues in the CDR3. From germline, CDR1 is SGHTA and CDR2 FQGTGA. CDR3: CASSSGERETQYF. Written as DNA, the CDR3 is TGTGCCAGCAGCTCAGGGGAAAGGGAGACCCAGTACTTC.

The gene calls are TRBV6-5 and TRBJ1-1; tentatively, D is TRBD1 (6 bases). Germline CDR1 reads MNHEY; CDR2 reads SVGAGI. This CDR3 is built from 14 residues. The ends were cut back, 4 bases at V and 5 bases at J, with 14 bases in the middle. The CDR3 coding sequence is TGTGCCAGCAGTTCCATGGGGGCGGAAACTGAAGCTTTCTTT. It codes for CASSSMGAETEAFF.

This rearrangement joins TRBV30 to TRBJ2-5, with D possibly TRBD1 on 6 matching bases. The CDR3 extends over 17 amino acids. Trimming removed 2 bases from V and 5 bases from J, with 24 bases in between. CDR1 is GTSNPN, CDR2 SVGIG, per germline (reference sequence). DNA for the CDR3: TGTGCCTGGAGTCTGGGCAGGGGATTGGGGTCGGGGGAGACCCAGTACTTC. Translated: CAWSLGRGLGSGETQYF.

The V gene is TRBV27, the J gene TRBJ2-3, with 7 bases that match TRBD1. The ends lost 3 bases at V and 6 bases at J; junction bases unmatched: 12. The CDR3 spans 16 residues. Germline V CDR1 and CDR2: MNHEY, SMNVEV (reference sequence). This chain's CDR3 is CASSFRPGGISDTQYF. CDR3 in DNA: TGTGCCAGCAGTTTCCGCCCAGGGGGTATCTCGGATACGCAGTATTTT.

This clone appeared a single time. The CDR3: CASSLGQGMLLGNYGYTF. The CDR3 region has the DNA TGTGCCAGCAGTTTGGGACAGGGGATGCTACTCGGTAACTATGGCTACACCTTC. The chain has TRBV28 and TRBJ1-2, with TRBD1 matching over 10 bases. With 3 bases clipped from V and 1 base from J, the junction kept 11 bases outside the gene matches. The CDR3 has 18 amino acids. Germline CDR1 and CDR2: MDHEN and SYDVKM.

V usage is TRBV7-2 and J usage is TRBJ2-5; the D is unclear. With 2 bases removed from V and 0 bases from J, the gap between germline ends came to 7 bases. CDR1 SGHTA and CDR2 FQGNSA come from the germline V gene. CDR3 length equals 14 residues. CDR3 bases: TGTGCCAGCAGCTTATCACGGTACCAAGAGACCCAGTACTTC. Protein product: CASSLSRYQETQYF.

In its sample, this clone was seen once. The chain employs TRBV5-1 and TRBJ2-7, with a weak D call TRBD2 (6 bases). The germline CDR1 and CDR2 sequences are SGHRS and YFSETQ. The length of the CDR3 is 16 residues. Trimming pared 0 bases from V and 2 bases from J, leaving 15 bases between. The CDR3 reads CASSLGRGTQAYEQYF. Here the CDR3 DNA reads TGCGCCAGCAGCTTGGGACGGGGGACCCAAGCCTACGAGCAGTACTTC. Supplemented by reference TRBV5-1 and TRBJ2-7, the full variable domain reads KAGVTQTPRYLIKTRGQQVTLSCSPISGHRSVSWYQQTPGQGLQFLFEYFSETQRNKGNFPGRFSGRQFSNSRSEMNVSTLELGDSALYLCASSLGRGTQAYEQYFGPGTRLTVT.

J is TRBJ2-3 and V is TRBV10-3; TRBD1 agrees at 12 bases. CDR1 is ENHRY and CDR2 is SYGVKD in the germline V gene. CDR3 length equals 14 residues. The V segment lost 11 bases and the J segment 5 bases; nucleotides outside the gene matches: 8. The DNA of the CDR3 is TGTGCCGCTTACGGGGACAGGGGGCAAGATACGCAGTATTTT. Translated: CAAYGDRGQDTQYF.

J is TRBJ2-5 and V is TRBV28, with a possible D match to TRBD1 (5 bases). V shed 5 bases and J shed 5 bases, with 12 bases lying between them. The CDR3 extends over 13 amino acids. Germline lookup yields CDR1 MDHEN and CDR2 SYDVKM. CDR3 coding DNA: TGTGCCAGCAGTGGGGCCGGTTGGGAGACCCAGTACTTC. It codes for CASSGAGWETQYF.

The rearrangement joins TRBV5-1 to TRBJ1-1, with 7 bases lining up with TRBD1. Germline CDR1 SGHRS, CDR2 YFSETQ. The trim removed 0 bases at V and 0 bases at J, leaving 5 bases unmatched. This CDR3 comprises 16 residues. CDR3 nucleotides: TGCGCCAGCAGCTTGGCGGGGACAGCCTTGAACACTGAAGCTTTCTTT. Residues: CASSLAGTALNTEAFF. Supplemented by reference TRBV5-1 and TRBJ1-1, the full variable domain reads KAGVTQTPRYLIKTRGQQVTLSCSPISGHRSVSWYQQTPGQGLQFLFEYFSETQRNKGNFPGRFSGRQFSNSRSEMNVSTLELGDSALYLCASSLAGTALNTEAFFGQGTRLTVV.

J is TRBJ1-5 and V is TRBV10-2; 9 nucleotides agree with TRBD1. Germline assignment: CDR1 WSHSY and CDR2 SAAADI. The V and J ends lost 5 bases and 6 bases, in that order; junction bases with no gene match: 8. The CDR3 covers 15 residues. For the CDR3, the DNA is TGCGCCAGCAGTACAGGACAGGGGAGGCGTCAGCCCCAGCATTTT. Translated: CASSTGQGRRQPQHF.

The chain carries TRBV29-1 and TRBJ1-2, with D perhaps TRBD1 (6 bases). CDR1 is SQVTM and CDR2 is ANQGSEA in the germline V gene. The CDR3 has 14 amino acids. V lost 6 bases and J 5 bases, leaving 19 bases between the germline ends. DNA of the CDR3: TGCAGCGTACCCCATAAACAGGGTTGGTATGGCTACACCTTC. Translated, it gives CSVPHKQGWYGYTF.

The chain links TRBV30 to TRBJ1-1; 8 bases match TRBD1. From germline, CDR1 is GTSNPN and CDR2 SVGIG (reference sequence). J lost 7 bases, V lost 3 bases, and 4 bases had no gene match. The CDR3 length is 12 residues. The chain's CDR3 is CAWSLGQGEAFF. The CDR3 region has the DNA TGTGCCTGGAGCCTCGGACAGGGTGAAGCTTTCTTT.